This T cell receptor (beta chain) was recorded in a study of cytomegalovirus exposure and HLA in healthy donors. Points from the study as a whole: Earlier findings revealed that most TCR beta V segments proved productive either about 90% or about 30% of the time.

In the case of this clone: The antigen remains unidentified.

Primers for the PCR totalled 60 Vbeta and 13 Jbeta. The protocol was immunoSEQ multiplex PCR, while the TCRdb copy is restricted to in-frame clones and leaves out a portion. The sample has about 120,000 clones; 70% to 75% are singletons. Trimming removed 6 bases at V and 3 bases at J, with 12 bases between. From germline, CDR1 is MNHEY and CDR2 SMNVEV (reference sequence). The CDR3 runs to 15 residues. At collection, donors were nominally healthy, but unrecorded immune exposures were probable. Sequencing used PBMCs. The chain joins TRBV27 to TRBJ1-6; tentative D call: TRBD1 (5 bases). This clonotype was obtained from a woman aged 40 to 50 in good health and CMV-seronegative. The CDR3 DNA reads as TGTGCCAGCAGGCCGCGGGACCTCTATAATTCACCCCTCCACTTT. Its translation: CASRPRDLYNSPLHF.